One sample yielded the 20 T cell receptor beta chains listed below, sequenced in a study of tumor and adjacent non-tumor tissue in lung cancer. No cell sorting was done before RNA was extracted from the tissue. The library came from three nested PCR rounds adapted from ARM-PCR protocols. TCRdb fed the multiplex PCR reads into MiXCR, producing one record per CDR3 protein. The sample records around 140,000 distinct CDR3 sequences, around 66% being singletons. The specimen was lung tumor tissue. The source of these receptors is a man between 60 and 70 years old with small cell lung cancer.

The chain combines TRBV12-3 or TRBV12-4 with TRBJ2-1; TRBD1 aligns across 9 bases. Unmatched junction bases numbered 6, after V lost 3 bases and J lost 6 bases. The CDR3 spans 15 residues. CDR3 nucleotides: TGTGCCAGCAGTTTTGTGACAGGGGGGGGCAATGAGCAGTTCTTC. Protein sequence: CASSFVTGGGNEQFF.

Concerning this clonotype: This may arise from a read error, as a much more abundant clone is one base away. The chain employs TRBV6-2 or TRBV6-3 and TRBJ2-7; 7 bases agree with TRBD1. There are 13 residues in the CDR3. Germline V lookup: CDR1 MNHEY, CDR2 SVGEGT. CDR3 loop: CASRQGPGRERYF. The CDR3 DNA follows: TGTGCCAGCAGACAGGGGCCAGGGAGAGAGCGGTACTTC.

Notes on this clonotype: The CDR3 end shows no conserved phenylalanine or tryptophan, and so a read error is likely. The V call is TRBV11-2, the J call TRBJ2-2; D possibly matches TRBD1 or TRBD2 (6 bases each). The length of the CDR3 is 16 residues. Germline CDR1 reads SGHAT; CDR2 reads FQNNGV. The ends were cut back, 2 bases at V and 5 bases at J, with 15 bases in the middle. The CDR3 is CASSLIDGGRTGELFL. DNA for the CDR3: TGTGCCAGCAGCTTAATTGATGGGGGGCGGACCGGGGAGCTGTTTCTT.

This clonotype appeared a few times. This rearrangement joins TRBV6-5 to TRBJ2-7; D gene uncertain. Looked up from germline, CDR1 is MNHEY and CDR2 is SVGAGI. Trimming removed 10 bases from V and 0 bases from J, with 19 bases in between. The CDR3 runs 15 residues. This CDR3 is CATKFAVTNSYEQYF. For the CDR3, the DNA is TGTGCCACCAAGTTCGCGGTCACGAACTCCTACGAGCAGTACTTC.

This clonotype was counted ten times or more. This rearrangement joins TRBV20-1 to TRBJ1-5, with 7 nucleotides matching TRBD1. The CDR3 covers 15 residues. Germline CDR1 and CDR2: DFQATT and SNEGSKA (reference sequence). Trimming cost V 1 base and J 5 bases; bases outside gene matches: 8. CDR3 residues: CSARGGQAWYQPQHF. The CDR3 nucleotides read TGCAGTGCTAGAGGCGGACAGGCATGGTATCAGCCCCAGCATTTT.

This clonotype was seen only once. The chain has TRBV29-1 and TRBJ1-1; perhaps TRBD1 as D (5 bases). The V end lost 6 bases, the J end lost 0 bases, and 14 bases lay between the germline ends. This CDR3 contains 14 residues. The V gene's germline CDR1 is SQVTM and CDR2 ANQGSEA. The CDR3 region is CSVRTCVMNTEAFF. DNA for the CDR3: TGCAGCGTCCGGACATGTGTCATGAACACTGAAGCTTTCTTT.

To note about this clonotype: Since no conserved phenylalanine or tryptophan closes the CDR3, a read error is the likely cause. The chain joins TRBV20-1 to TRBJ2-1; 9 bases fit TRBD1. The CDR3 sequence is 17 residues long. V was clipped by 6 bases and J by 3 bases; unmatched bases: 15. CDR1 is DFQATT, CDR2 SNEGSKA, per germline (reference sequence). The CDR3 here is CSAPGLATGGLYNEQFL. The CDR3 coding sequence is TGCAGTGCCCCGGGACTCGCGACAGGGGGGCTCTACAATGAGCAGTTCCTC.

The sample holds one count of this clonotype. The J gene is TRBJ2-6, the V gene TRBV11-2; no definite D call. The CDR3 has 14 amino acids. Germline-derived CDR1 and CDR2 are SGHAT and FQNNGV. Trimming shortened V by 9 bases and J by 4 bases, and 13 bases separated the two germline ends. CDR3 DNA sequence: TGTGCCAGTAGCAAGGTATCCGGGGCCAACGTCCTGACTTTC. Translation gives CASSKVSGANVLTF.

The chain is built from TRBV18 and TRBJ2-3; a weak D match, TRBD1 (6 bases). The CDR3 length is 13 residues. V lost 5 bases and J 10 bases, leaving 16 bases between the germline ends. Germline V gene sequence: CDR1 KGHSH, CDR2 LQKENI. CDR3 sequence: CASSTGTLAAQYF. The CDR3 nucleotides are TGTGCCAGCTCAACCGGGACATTGGCTGCGCAGTATTTT.

CDR3 protein: CVSICSTDTQYF. The DNA for the CDR3 is TGTGTCAGTATCTGTAGCACAGATACGCAGTATTTT. The rearrangement uses TRBV5-4 and TRBJ2-3; no definite D call. CDR3 length: 12 amino acids. CDR1 is SGHNT and CDR2 is YYREEE in the germline V gene (reference sequence).

This clonotype has more than one count but fewer than ten. This rearrangement joins TRBV20-1 to TRBJ1-4; D is possibly TRBD1 (5 bases). The CDR3 is 14 amino acids. Germline assignment: CDR1 DFQATT and CDR2 SNEGSKA (reference sequence). The ends were cut back, 7 bases at V and 2 bases at J, with 14 bases in the middle. CDR3 in DNA: TGCAGTGTACTGTCCGGGACTACTAATGAAAAACTGTTTTTT. Its translation is CSVLSGTTNEKLFF.

Note on this clonotype: A much larger clone differs by one base, so this may be a read error. The V gene is TRBV11-1, the J gene TRBJ2-1; the match to TRBD2 covers 7 bases. This CDR3 is 16 amino acids long. Germline lookup yields CDR1 SGHAT and CDR2 FQDESV (reference sequence). This CDR3 is CASNLGSSGIYNEQFF. CDR3 nucleotides: TGTGCCAGCAACTTAGGTTCTAGCGGAATCTACAATGAGCAGTTCTTC.

In its sample, this clonotype was seen a few times. The chain carries TRBV6-5 and TRBJ2-5; tentative D call: TRBD1 (5 bases). The V end lost 5 bases, the J end lost 7 bases, and 11 bases lay between the germline ends. The germline CDR1 and CDR2 sequences are MNHEY and SVGAGI. This CDR3 region has 12 residues. This chain's CDR3 is CASSKTQGTQYF. The CDR3 DNA reads TGTGCCAGCAGTAAAACTCAGGGGACCCAGTACTTC.

The chain carries TRBV24-1 and TRBJ2-1, with 9 bases matching TRBD1. The CDR3 extends over 13 amino acids. CDR1 and CDR2 from the germline V gene are KGHDR and SFDVKD. The trim removed 3 bases at V and 10 bases at J, leaving 3 bases unmatched. Here the CDR3 DNA reads TGTGCCACCAGTGATAACGGGACAGGGGAGCAGTTCTTC. Its protein is CATSDNGTGEQFF.

V usage is TRBV20-1 and J usage is TRBJ1-5; TRBD1 aligns across 7 bases. The trim removed 3 bases at V and 0 bases at J, leaving 17 bases unmatched. This CDR3 has 19 residues. In germline, CDR1 is DFQATT, CDR2 SNEGSKA (reference sequence). CDR3 protein: CSARSPFDRDSYSNQPQHF. The CDR3 DNA is TGCAGTGCTAGGTCCCCCTTTGACAGGGATAGTTATAGCAATCAGCCCCAGCATTTT.

A word on this clonotype: This is likely a read error, given that the CDR3 carries no conserved phenylalanine or tryptophan at its end. Because the CDR3's place on the DNA is in doubt, the DNA is left out and the CDR3 is given as listed by TCRdb. This sequence joins TRBV20-1 and TRBJ2-1; TRBD1, the table's D call, was not compared with the DNA. The CDR3 is made up of 16 amino acids, end residues included. The germline V gene has CDR1 DFQATT and CDR2 SNEGSKA (reference sequence). The CDR3 loop is CSARDLDRESYNEEFL.

This clonotype has a count of ten or more. The J gene is TRBJ2-5, the V gene TRBV12-3 or TRBV12-4, with D perhaps TRBD1 (6 bases). V lost 5 bases to trimming and J lost 1 base, with 11 bases between them. This CDR3 is built from 14 residues. In nucleotides, the CDR3 is TGTGCCAGCAGTCTCGACAGGATCCAAGAGACCCAGTACTTC. This encodes CASSLDRIQETQYF.

About this clonotype: At one of its ends the junction is not consistent with the germline gene, which may arise from a read error. The V and J genes are TRBV10-3 and TRBJ1-2; D gene uncertain. Germline CDR1 is ENHRY and CDR2 is SYGVKD. CDR3 length: 13 amino acids. CDR3 bases: TGTGTCATCAGTGGGAAACGGAGCTATGGCTACACCTTC. Residues: CVISGKRSYGYTF.

On this clonotype itself: One base away lies a much larger clone, so this may be a sequencing read error. The chain recombines TRBV20-1 with TRBJ1-2; D ambiguous. The V end was cut by 7 bases, the J end by 3 bases, with 15 bases between. CDR3 length: 13 amino acids. Looked up from germline, CDR1 is DFQATT and CDR2 is SNEGSKA (reference sequence). CDR3 region: CSGAPTRYYGYTF. The CDR3 coding sequence is TGCAGTGGTGCCCCCACGCGGTACTATGGCTACACCTTC.

Note on this clonotype: At one end the junction does not follow the germline gene, possibly because of a read error. The rearrangement uses TRBV11-2 and TRBJ2-1; 7 bases line up with TRBD2. The CDR3 extends over 15 amino acids. CDR1 is SGHAT and CDR2 is FQNNGV in the germline V gene. CDR3 region: CANSARIGTTNEHFF. In nucleotides, the CDR3 is TGTGCCAACAGCGCCCGAATAGGGACTACCAATGAGCATTTCTTC. Drawing the rest from reference TRBV11-2 and TRBJ2-1, the complete variable domain is EAGVAQSPRYKIIEKRQSVAFWCNPISGHATLYWYQQILGQGPKLLIQFQNNGVVDDSQLPKDRFSAERLKGVDSTLKIQPAKLEDSAVYLCANSARIGTTNEHFFGPGTRLTVL.